The present T cell receptor (beta chain) was sequenced within a study of CXCR3-negative and CXCR3-positive naive CD8 T cells. Study findings and constraints: CXCR3-positive naive cells had more hydrophobic TRB CDR3s than CXCR3-negative naive cells. With CXCR3 expression partially decreased after cryopreservation, most assays relied on fresh PBMCs.

With respect to this clonotype: Its antigen remains unidentified.

The libraries of TRB cDNA were prepared using 5' RACE with UMI labels. Using the 5' RACE reads, TCRdb records one entry per CDR3 protein without DNA. In all, the sample yields approximately 100,000 distinct CDR3 sequences. This CDR3 is 14 amino acids long. Germline V gives CDR1 MNHEY, CDR2 SVGEGT. This clonotype originated in a human donor in good health. Some clones in this sample may be carry-over from other donors' samples. Sequenced: naive CXCR3+ CD8+ T cells from blood. Subset indicated: CD45RO-CCR7+CD27+CD95- naive CD8+ T cells expressing CXCR3 (TNR3+). This sequence joins TRBV6-2 or TRBV6-3 and TRBJ2-7; with no DNA, the TCRdb D assignment of TRBD1 cannot be verified. CDR3: CASSPRPGLYEQYF.